Presented here are 13 T cell receptor beta chains from one specimen sequenced in a study of cytotoxic CD8 clonotypes in ibrutinib-treated CLL (dated by TCRdb to the early 2020s). Receptor amplification or capture employed the immunoSEQ multiplex PCR assay. In its TCRdb copy, this immuneACCESS table keeps in-frame sequences only and misses some clones. Where compared with another copy, unresolved V genes explain less than half of these, and the others have no known cause. This sample comprises about 200,000 clones, 70% of them detected only once. Of the sample, 5.5% to 7% falls within the top ten clones. Interpreted using the paper, the time point label stands for: eleven to twelve months on ibrutinib. This specimen was PBMCs, taken after 12 months of ibrutinib treatment. Receptor source: a human donor with chronic lymphocytic leukemia.

The rearrangement uses TRBV19 and TRBJ2-5; 9 nucleotides align to TRBD1. There are 15 residues in the CDR3. Germline-derived CDR1 and CDR2 are LNHDA and SQIVND (reference sequence). V shed 6 bases, J shed 5 bases, and the junction held 10 bases outside the gene matches. The chain's CDR3 is CASSPGTGRVETQYF. In nucleotides, the CDR3 is TGTGCCAGTAGCCCCGGGACAGGGCGAGTGGAGACCCAGTACTTC.

The chain combines TRBV7-2 with TRBJ1-5; 7 bases match TRBD1. The germline gives CDR1 SGHTA, CDR2 FQGNSA. With V trimmed by 0 bases and J by 0 bases, 8 bases remained unmatched. The CDR3 runs to 18 residues. The CDR3 DNA is TGTGCCAGCAGCTTAGCGTCAGGGGGAGGGTATAGCAATCAGCCCCAGCATTTT. It specifies CASSLASGGGYSNQPQHF.

The CDR3 protein is CASSPLAGGVRYEQYF. The CDR3 DNA reads TGCGCCAGCAGCCCACTAGCGGGCGGAGTGCGTTACGAGCAGTACTTC. V gene TRBV5-1 combines with J gene TRBJ2-7; 9 bases agree with TRBD2. The CDR3 spans 16 residues. V trimming: 4 bases; J trimming: 4 bases; junction bases outside the gene matches: 12. The V gene's germline CDR1 is SGHRS and CDR2 YFSETQ.

CDR3 residues: CASSINAAYNEQFF. The CDR3 DNA reads TGTGCCAGCTCGATCAACGCGGCCTACAATGAGCAGTTCTTC. V is TRBV18 and J is TRBJ2-1; D remains unclear. The germline V gene encodes CDR1 KGHSH and CDR2 LQKENI. CDR3 length: 14 amino acids. V was clipped by 6 bases and J by 2 bases, with 11 bases between them.

This CDR3 reads CASRDQVGPNHEQYF. The CDR3 DNA is TGTGCCAGCAGGGACCAAGTGGGACCAAACCACGAGCAGTACTTC. This sequence joins TRBV2 and TRBJ2-7, with D possibly being TRBD1 or TRBD2 (5 bases each). Germline V gives CDR1 SNHLY, CDR2 FYNNEI. CDR3 size: 15 residues. The V and J ends lost 6 bases and 5 bases respectively, with 20 bases between them.

This clone was picked up many times. The genes are TRBV18 and TRBJ2-2; D possibly corresponds to TRBD1 (5 bases). V gave up 4 bases and J gave up 4 bases, with 10 bases separating them. This CDR3 has 14 amino acids. CDR1 is KGHSH, CDR2 LQKENI, per germline. The CDR3 spells CASSQGISTGELFF. For the CDR3, the DNA is TGTGCCAGCTCACAGGGGATCAGCACCGGGGAGCTGTTTTTT.

The chain combines TRBV21-1 with TRBJ2-7; the DNA was not compared with TRBD2, the D call given in the table. TRBV21-1 is flagged as a pseudogene. CDR3 length: 13 amino acids. This CDR3 reads CASSKGLAGEQYF. The CDR3, as DNA: TGTGCCAGCAGCAAAGGACTAGCGGGAGAACAGTACTTC.

This chain uses TRBV4-2 with TRBJ2-7; 8 bases line up with TRBD2. Germline values: CDR1 LGHNA, CDR2 YNFKEQ. V shed 1 base, J shed 3 bases, and the junction held 5 bases outside the gene matches. The CDR3 contains 15 residues. The CDR3 sequence is CASSQGGLEFYEQYF. The CDR3 bases are TGTGCCAGCAGCCAAGGGGGACTAGAGTTCTACGAGCAGTACTTC.

The chain links TRBV30 to TRBJ1-5, with D possibly matching TRBD1 (6 bases). The CDR3 length is 14 residues. Germline V gene data show CDR1 as GTSNPN and CDR2 as SVGIG (reference sequence). The V and J ends lost 2 bases and 6 bases respectively, with 14 bases between them. CDR3 sequence reads: CAWSLGQSRQPQHF. As DNA, the CDR3 is TGTGCCTGGAGTCTCGGACAGTCACGTCAGCCCCAGCATTTT.

This chain connects TRBV7-9 to TRBJ1-5, with D uncertain. Deletions cut 1 base from V and 11 bases from J, with 15 bases between. The CDR3 loop spans 14 amino acids. The germline gives CDR1 SEHNR, CDR2 FQNEAQ (reference sequence). The chain's CDR3 is CASSLGLGVSAQHF. The CDR3 DNA follows: TGTGCCAGCAGCTTAGGTCTGGGAGTGTCGGCCCAGCATTTT.

This clone appeared a few times. The rearrangement links TRBV4-2 to TRBJ2-2, with D maybe TRBD1 (6 bases). CDR1 is LGHNA and CDR2 is YNFKEQ in the germline V gene. This CDR3 is built from 14 residues. V lost 4 bases, J lost 2 bases, and 8 bases lay in between. The CDR3 region has the DNA TGTGCCAGCAGCCTAGGGGGAAACACCGGGGAGCTGTTTTTT. Translation gives CASSLGGNTGELFF.

The chain uses TRBV2 and TRBJ1-5; 8 bases are a match to TRBD1. The CDR3 sequence is 15 residues long. After removal of 6 bases from V and 3 bases from J, the junction contained 7 bases not matched to a gene. Germline V gene data show CDR1 as SNHLY and CDR2 as FYNNEI. In nucleotides, the CDR3 is TGTGCCAGCAGATCACAGACAGGGGTCAATCAGCCCCAGCATTTT. Encoded protein: CASRSQTGVNQPQHF.

This clone was observed a few times. The chain carries TRBV7-6 and TRBJ1-2, with unresolved D. Germline lookup yields CDR1 SGHVS and CDR2 FNYEAQ. The CDR3 spans 10 residues. Trimming stripped 5 bases from V and 9 bases from J, with 7 bases between. CDR3 loop: CASSPRSYTF. CDR3 DNA: TGTGCCAGCAGCCCCAGGAGCTACACCTTC. The full variable domain, completed using reference TRBV7-6 and TRBJ1-2, is GAGVSQSPRYKVTKRGQDVALRCDPISGHVSLYWYRQALGQGPEFLTYFNYEAQQDKSGLPNDRFSAERPEGSISTLTIQRTEQRDSAMYRCASSPRSYTFGSGTRLTVV.